This TCR beta chain was sequenced for a study of blood T cell repertoires in COVID-19. In the study overall: The samples span acute and convalescent COVID-19 from the United States, Italy and Spain. Nucleic acid was either cDNA or gDNA, and it came from T cells, B-cell-depleted T cells, or PBMCs.

In the original processing: Reference gene primer amplification in the assay estimated nucleated cell counts. Clones were read by immunoSEQ multiplex PCR, and TCRdb kept only the in-frame ones, dropping some. V and J calls and clone size follow that table, whereas D and trimming were derived from the DNA. The data hold a few hundred thousand clones, with 70% to 90% observed a single time. The sequenced material came from peripheral blood. The sequence came from a man aged 55-75 years with acute or convalescent COVID-19.

CDR3 region: CSVEVDRGTEAFF. In nucleotides, the CDR3 is TGCAGCGTTGAGGTTGACAGGGGCACTGAAGCTTTCTTT. The V gene is TRBV29-1, the J gene TRBJ1-1; TRBD1 agrees at 8 bases. V shed 3 bases, J shed 4 bases, and the junction held 4 bases outside the gene matches. Germline V gene lookup returns CDR1 SQVTM and CDR2 ANQGSEA. The CDR3 is 13 residues long.